The T cell receptor (beta chain) under discussion was sequenced for a study of cytomegalovirus exposure and HLA in healthy donors. PCR amplification relied on 60 Vbeta primers (plus 13 Jbeta primers). Sequenced by immunoSEQ multiplex PCR; TCRdb stores in-frame clones only, minus some. The data hold approximately 170,000 clones, with approximately 80% observed a single time. At sampling all donors were nominally healthy, likely with unrecorded immune exposures. Trimming took 5 bases from V and 3 from J; bases not matched to a gene: 6. CDR1 and CDR2 (germline): MNHEY, SMNVEV (reference sequence). This CDR3 contains 16 residues.

The TCR sequence derives from a male donor in good health and CMV-seronegative. The V and J genes are TRBV27 and TRBJ2-1; 11 bases are shared with TRBD2. Sequencing was done on a sample of PBMCs. The CDR3 protein is CASSEPGLADYNEQFF. CDR3 in DNA: TGTGCCAGCAGTGAACCGGGACTAGCGGACTACAATGAGCAGTTCTTC.